This record looks at one TCR beta chain sequence and its context. This record belongs to a study of T cells after posttransplantation cyclophosphamide. The CDR3 runs to 14 residues. V was shortened by 4 bases and J by 4 bases, with 12 bases between the two germline ends. The germline gives CDR1 SGHVS, CDR2 FQNEAQ. Busulfan-fludarabine conditioning, marrow transplant, and cyclophosphamide on days +3 and +4 were administered. Produced via immunoSEQ multiplex PCR; TCRdb's table is partial and in-frame only. The sample lists some 4,200 clones; about 81% were seen once. This TCR was recovered from a female patient aged 50 to 65 who received an allogeneic stem cell transplant from a related donor, was CMV-positive, and had no GVHD. Some T cells may originate from the graft donor. Sequenced here: PBMCs, sampled after an allogeneic stem cell transplant with post-transplant cyclophosphamide. The chain recombines TRBV7-8 with TRBJ2-3, with a possible D match to TRBD2 (5 bases). In DNA form, the CDR3 reads TGTGCCAGCAGCTCGACCGAGGGATCAGATACGCAGTATTTT. Protein: CASSSTEGSDTQYF.